The 2 T cell receptor beta chains below come from one sample, sequenced in a study of cytomegalovirus exposure and HLA in healthy donors. PCR involved 60 Vbeta and 13 Jbeta primers. Sequenced by immunoSEQ multiplex PCR; TCRdb stores in-frame clones only, minus some. This sample has 160,000 or so clones, with about 73% found just once. Sequencing used PBMCs. The receptors here all came from a woman aged 40 to 50 in good health and CMV-seronegative.

This rearrangement joins TRBV19 to TRBJ2-2; TRBD2 might be the D (6 bases). With 5 bases removed from V and 6 bases from J, the gap between germline ends came to 16 bases. Per the germline V gene, CDR1 is LNHDA and CDR2 is SQIVND (reference sequence). This CDR3 is built from 15 residues. CDR3 loop: CASSVGEGEAGELFF. CDR3 bases: TGTGCCAGTAGTGTGGGGGAAGGGGAGGCCGGGGAGCTGTTTTTT.

This sequence joins TRBV18 and TRBJ1-5, with D perhaps TRBD1 (5 bases). Germline CDR1 KGHSH, CDR2 LQKENI. The CDR3 sequence is 16 residues long. Trimming pared 1 base from V and 5 bases from J, leaving 15 bases between. Here the CDR3 reads CASSPRDGGVYQPQHF. Here the CDR3 DNA reads TGTGCCAGCTCACCACGCGACGGGGGAGTGTATCAGCCCCAGCATTTT.